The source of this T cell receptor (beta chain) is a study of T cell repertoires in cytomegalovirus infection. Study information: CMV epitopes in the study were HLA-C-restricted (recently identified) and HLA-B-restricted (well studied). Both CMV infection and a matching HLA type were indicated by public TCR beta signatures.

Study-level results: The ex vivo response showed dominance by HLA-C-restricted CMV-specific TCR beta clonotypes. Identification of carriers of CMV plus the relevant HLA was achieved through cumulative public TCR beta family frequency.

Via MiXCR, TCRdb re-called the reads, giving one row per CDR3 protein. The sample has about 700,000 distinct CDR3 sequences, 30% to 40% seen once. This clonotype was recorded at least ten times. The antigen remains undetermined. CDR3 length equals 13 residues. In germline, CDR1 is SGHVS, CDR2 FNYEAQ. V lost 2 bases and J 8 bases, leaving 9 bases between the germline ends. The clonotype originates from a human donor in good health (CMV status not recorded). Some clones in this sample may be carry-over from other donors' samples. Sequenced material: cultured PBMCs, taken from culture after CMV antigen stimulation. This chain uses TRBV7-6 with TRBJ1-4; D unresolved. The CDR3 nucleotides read TGTGCCAGCAGCTTACGGTGGAAAGAAAAACTGTTTTTT. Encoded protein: CASSLRWKEKLFF.